Listed below are T cell receptor beta chains from one sample, sequenced in a study of shared clonotypes between healthy human individuals. Using immunoSEQ multiplex PCR, the repertoire was profiled, and TCRdb retains in-frame clones only, with some absent. The sample has around 1.4 million clones; 98% are singletons. The sequenced material came from naive CD4+ T cells sorted from blood. These receptor sequences come from a man aged 30-40 years in good health. The CDR3 runs from the conserved cysteine through the conserved F or W. Fields, in order: CDR3 protein, CDR3 DNA, clone size, V gene, J gene, D gene. A D gene is named only where the DNA matches it firmly. Where a row states a size, it is once, few, many or the class of an expanded clone; other rows omit it.

cdr3_aa: CASSRGLAGASEQYF; cdr3_nt: TGTGCCAGCTCTCGTGGACTAGCGGGAGCTTCCGAGCAGTACTTC; clone_size: NA; v_call: TRBV2; j_call: TRBJ2-7; d_call: TRBD2
cdr3_aa: CASSRPLAGSNNEQFF; cdr3_nt: TGTGCCAGCAGCCGCCCGTTGGCGGGATCAAACAATGAGCAGTTCTTC; clone_size: NA; v_call: TRBV28; j_call: TRBJ2-1; d_call: NA
cdr3_aa: CASSTYSGTEYYGYTF; cdr3_nt: TGTGCCAGTAGTACATATTCCGGGACGGAGTACTATGGCTACACCTTC; clone_size: NA; v_call: TRBV19; j_call: TRBJ1-2; d_call: NA
cdr3_aa: CASSLSVYERSGANVLTF; cdr3_nt: TGCGCCAGCAGCTTGTCGGTTTATGAGCGCTCTGGGGCCAACGTCCTGACTTTC; clone_size: NA; v_call: TRBV5-1; j_call: TRBJ2-6; d_call: NA
cdr3_aa: CASSLGRDPIYEQYF; cdr3_nt: TGTGCCAGCAGTTTGGGGAGGGACCCGATCTACGAGCAGTACTTC; clone_size: NA; v_call: TRBV27; j_call: TRBJ2-7; d_call: TRBD2
cdr3_aa: CASSFGQYTGELFF; cdr3_nt: TGTGCCAGCAGCTTTGGTCAGTACACCGGGGAGCTGTTTTTT; clone_size: NA; v_call: TRBV7-9; j_call: TRBJ2-2; d_call: NA
cdr3_aa: CAWSHNLAGSVGGYTF; cdr3_nt: TGTGCCTGGAGCCACAACCTCGCCGGCTCCGTCGGTGGCTACACCTTC; clone_size: NA; v_call: TRBV30; j_call: TRBJ1-2; d_call: NA
cdr3_aa: CASSYSQGSRNTIYF; cdr3_nt: TGTGCCAGCAGTTACTCTCAGGGGTCTCGAAACACCATATATTTT; clone_size: NA; v_call: TRBV6-6; j_call: TRBJ1-3; d_call: NA
cdr3_aa: CASSPLEGLEQFF; cdr3_nt: TGTGCCAGCTCACCACTAGAGGGTCTTGAGCAGTTCTTC; clone_size: NA; v_call: TRBV18; j_call: TRBJ2-1; d_call: NA
cdr3_aa: CASGPRGYTGELFF; cdr3_nt: TGTGCCAGCGGGCCTCGGGGCTACACCGGGGAGCTGTTTTTT; clone_size: NA; v_call: TRBV2; j_call: TRBJ2-2; d_call: NA
cdr3_aa: CASSLALGAGANVLTF; cdr3_nt: TGCGCCAGCAGCTTGGCTTTGGGGGCTGGGGCCAACGTCCTGACTTTC; clone_size: NA; v_call: TRBV5-1; j_call: TRBJ2-6; d_call: NA
cdr3_aa: CASTATSGGTDTQYF; cdr3_nt: TGTGCCAGCACTGCGACTAGCGGAGGCACAGATACGCAGTATTTT; clone_size: NA; v_call: TRBV6-1; j_call: TRBJ2-3; d_call: TRBD2
cdr3_aa: CASSIRERADTQYF; cdr3_nt: TGTGCCAGTAGTATACGGGAGCGAGCAGATACGCAGTATTTT; clone_size: NA; v_call: TRBV19; j_call: TRBJ2-3; d_call: NA
cdr3_aa: CASSRPGQEKLFF; cdr3_nt: TGTGCCAGCAGCCGACCGGGACAGGAAAAACTGTTTTTT; clone_size: NA; v_call: TRBV6-5; j_call: TRBJ1-4; d_call: TRBD1
cdr3_aa: CASSLHPLSSQETQYF; cdr3_nt: TGTGCCAGCAGCTTACATCCCTTGTCCTCCCAAGAGACCCAGTACTTC; clone_size: NA; v_call: TRBV7-3; j_call: TRBJ2-5; d_call: NA
cdr3_aa: CIPGETNSYEQYF; cdr3_nt: TGCATCCCGGGGGAAACCAACTCCTACGAGCAGTACTTC; clone_size: once; v_call: TRBV5-1; j_call: TRBJ2-7; d_call: NA
cdr3_aa: CASSSYTGDLQETQYF; cdr3_nt: TGTGCCAGCAGCTCATATACAGGCGACCTACAAGAGACCCAGTACTTC; clone_size: NA; v_call: TRBV5-6; j_call: TRBJ2-5; d_call: NA
cdr3_aa: CASSLLLAGDTDTQYF; cdr3_nt: TGTGCCAGCAGCTTATTATTAGCGGGAGACACAGATACGCAGTATTTT; clone_size: NA; v_call: TRBV11-2; j_call: TRBJ2-3; d_call: TRBD2
cdr3_aa: CASSSVRAPRSGEQFF; cdr3_nt: TGCGCCAGCAGCTCTGTGAGGGCGCCTAGAAGTGGTGAGCAGTTCTTC; clone_size: once; v_call: TRBV5-1; j_call: TRBJ2-1; d_call: NA
cdr3_aa: CASSVVERDTQYF; cdr3_nt: TGTGCCAGCAGCGTAGTAGAAAGAGATACGCAGTATTTT; clone_size: NA; v_call: TRBV9; j_call: TRBJ2-3; d_call: NA
cdr3_aa: CATSVGRSSYNEQFF; cdr3_nt: TGTGCCACCAGCGTCGGCCGGAGCTCCTACAATGAGCAGTTCTTC; clone_size: NA; v_call: TRBV15; j_call: TRBJ2-1; d_call: NA
cdr3_aa: CASSTVRREQFF; cdr3_nt: TGTGCCAGCAGCACCGTCCGGAGAGAGCAGTTCTTC; clone_size: NA; v_call: TRBV5-6; j_call: TRBJ2-1; d_call: NA
cdr3_aa: CASSQLAKTEAFF; cdr3_nt: TGCGCCAGCAGCCAATTGGCAAAGACTGAAGCTTTCTTT; clone_size: NA; v_call: TRBV4-1; j_call: TRBJ1-1; d_call: NA
cdr3_aa: CASSRTGAGNQPQHF; cdr3_nt: TGTGCCAGCAGCCGTACAGGGGCGGGCAATCAGCCCCAGCATTTT; clone_size: NA; v_call: TRBV7-8; j_call: TRBJ1-5; d_call: TRBD1
cdr3_aa: CASSLGWGTANTGELFF; cdr3_nt: TGTGCCAGCAGCTTAGGATGGGGGACCGCGAACACCGGGGAGCTGTTTTTT; clone_size: NA; v_call: TRBV11-2; j_call: TRBJ2-2; d_call: NA
cdr3_aa: CASSLRPNTEAFF; cdr3_nt: TGTGCCAGCAGCTTACGCCCGAACACTGAAGCTTTCTTT; clone_size: few; v_call: TRBV7-3; j_call: TRBJ1-1; d_call: NA
cdr3_aa: CASSLLGQGTYEQYF; cdr3_nt: TGTGCCAGCAGCTTACTGGGACAGGGGACCTACGAGCAGTACTTC; clone_size: NA; v_call: TRBV7-2; j_call: TRBJ2-7; d_call: TRBD1
cdr3_aa: CARSLDLGTYEQYF; cdr3_nt: TGTGCCAGAAGCTTGGACTTGGGGACCTACGAGCAGTACTTC; clone_size: NA; v_call: TRBV5-3; j_call: TRBJ2-7; d_call: NA
cdr3_aa: CASFRGGQETQYF; cdr3_nt: TGTGCCAGTTTTAGAGGCGGCCAAGAGACCCAGTACTTC; clone_size: NA; v_call: TRBV28; j_call: TRBJ2-5; d_call: NA
cdr3_aa: CASRGTGTNEQYF; cdr3_nt: TGTGCCAGTCGCGGGACAGGGACCAACGAGCAGTACTTC; clone_size: NA; v_call: TRBV19; j_call: TRBJ2-7; d_call: TRBD1
cdr3_aa: CASRVSGSTPDTQYF; cdr3_nt: TGTGCCAGCAGAGTTAGCGGGAGTACCCCAGATACGCAGTATTTT; clone_size: NA; v_call: TRBV7-2; j_call: TRBJ2-3; d_call: TRBD2
cdr3_aa: CSVKGQVTDTQYF; cdr3_nt: TGCAGCGTCAAGGGACAGGTCACAGATACGCAGTATTTT; clone_size: NA; v_call: TRBV29-1; j_call: TRBJ2-3; d_call: TRBD1
cdr3_aa: CAISPGDRNEQFF; cdr3_nt: TGTGCCATCAGTCCTGGGGACAGAAATGAGCAGTTCTTC; clone_size: NA; v_call: TRBV10-3; j_call: TRBJ2-1; d_call: TRBD1
cdr3_aa: CASSGDRGPKLFF; cdr3_nt: TGTGCCAGCAGCGGGGACAGGGGGCCAAAACTGTTTTTT; clone_size: once; v_call: TRBV5-6; j_call: TRBJ1-4; d_call: TRBD1
cdr3_aa: CASSLEVPTGELFF; cdr3_nt: TGTGCCAGCAGCTTGGAAGTTCCCACCGGGGAGCTGTTTTTT; clone_size: NA; v_call: TRBV7-9; j_call: TRBJ2-2; d_call: NA
cdr3_aa: CASSLAGGNTEAFF; cdr3_nt: TGTGCCAGCAGCTTGGCTGGCGGAAACACTGAAGCTTTCTTT; clone_size: NA; v_call: TRBV5-4; j_call: TRBJ1-1; d_call: NA
cdr3_aa: CASSPTYSDRYNEQFF; cdr3_nt: TGTGCCAGCAGTCCCACATACTCGGACAGATACAATGAGCAGTTCTTC; clone_size: NA; v_call: TRBV28; j_call: TRBJ2-1; d_call: NA
cdr3_aa: CARGRLAGPSSYNEQFF; cdr3_nt: TGTGCCCGGGGGAGACTAGCGGGGCCGAGCTCCTACAATGAGCAGTTCTTC; clone_size: NA; v_call: TRBV21-1; j_call: TRBJ2-1; d_call: NA
cdr3_aa: CASSSPGGTETQYF; cdr3_nt: TGTGCCAGCAGCTCGCCCGGCGGGACAGAGACCCAGTACTTC; clone_size: NA; v_call: TRBV7-9; j_call: TRBJ2-5; d_call: NA
cdr3_aa: CASSLKVVSEQYF; cdr3_nt: TGTGCCAGCAGCTTGAAGGTCGTGAGCGAGCAGTACTTC; clone_size: NA; v_call: TRBV5-4; j_call: TRBJ2-7; d_call: NA
cdr3_aa: CASSVGQPYGYTF; cdr3_nt: TGTGCCAGCAGTGTAGGACAGCCCTATGGCTACACCTTC; clone_size: NA; v_call: TRBV6-1; j_call: TRBJ1-2; d_call: NA
cdr3_aa: CASSSTTGTGTNEKLFF; cdr3_nt: TGTGCCAGCAGCTCTACCACCGGGACAGGGACTAATGAAAAACTGTTTTTT; clone_size: NA; v_call: TRBV7-9; j_call: TRBJ1-4; d_call: TRBD1